This T cell receptor (beta chain) was captured in a study of regulatory T cells in long-lasting Graves disease. Broader study findings: Sample size was small, which may have lowered accuracy. New patients shared 750 to 1,000 public clonotypes, fewer than the 2,500 to 3,500 shared by persistent patients.

For TCR beta, libraries came from iRepertoire HTBI primers and Arm-PCR of CDR3 regions. MiXCR was run by TCRdb on the multiplex PCR reads, yielding one entry per CDR3 protein. The sample carries over 400,000 distinct CDR3 sequences, about 14% recorded once. This clonotype was observed at least ten times. No antigen is known for it. The time point was: newly diagnosed GD, antithyroid drugs for less than 3 months. From PBMCs, RNA was extracted and then used to make the TCR library. V was cut by 7 bases and J by 10 bases, with 17 bases left in between. This CDR3 has 13 amino acids. The sample was also linked to a second study, of T cells in Graves' hyperthyroidism and ophthalmopathy. That source adds: Separation of ophthalmopathy from stable hyperthyroidism was achieved by a 13 V-J model.

The receptor was isolated from a woman aged 45-65 years with Graves disease. V gene TRBV12-3 or TRBV12-4 combines with J gene TRBJ2-1; no reliable D call. Sequenced material: peripheral blood mononuclear cells (PBMCs), taken at new diagnosis, from a patient treated with antithyroid drugs. In nucleotides, the CDR3 is TGTGCCAGCACCGACATGGCAGCAGAAGAGCAGTTCTTC. Its translation is CASTDMAAEEQFF.